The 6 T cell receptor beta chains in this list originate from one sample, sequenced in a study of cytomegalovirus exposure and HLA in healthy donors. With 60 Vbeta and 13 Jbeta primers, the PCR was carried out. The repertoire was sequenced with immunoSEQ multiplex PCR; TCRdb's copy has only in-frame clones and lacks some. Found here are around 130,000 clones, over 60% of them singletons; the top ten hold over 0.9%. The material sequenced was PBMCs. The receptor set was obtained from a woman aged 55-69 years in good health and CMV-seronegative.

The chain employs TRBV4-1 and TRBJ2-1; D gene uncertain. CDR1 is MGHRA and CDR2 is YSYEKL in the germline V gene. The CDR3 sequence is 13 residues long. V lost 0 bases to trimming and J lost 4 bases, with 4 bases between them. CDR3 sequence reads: CASSQERYNEQFF. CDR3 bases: TGCGCCAGCAGCCAAGAGCGGTACAATGAGCAGTTCTTC.

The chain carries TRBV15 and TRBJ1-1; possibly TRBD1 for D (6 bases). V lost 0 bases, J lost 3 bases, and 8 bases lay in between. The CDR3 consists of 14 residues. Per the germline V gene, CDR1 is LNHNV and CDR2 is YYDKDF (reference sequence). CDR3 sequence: CATSREGADTEAFF. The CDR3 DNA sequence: TGTGCCACCAGCAGAGAGGGGGCGGACACTGAAGCTTTCTTT.

CDR3 nucleotides: TGCAGCGCCCAACTGTCTAGCGGGACCTACGAGCAGTACTTC. This translates into CSAQLSSGTYEQYF. The V call is TRBV29-1, the J call TRBJ2-7, with 9 bases identical to TRBD2. The CDR3 loop spans 14 amino acids. Germline CDR1 SQVTM, CDR2 ANQGSEA. J gave up 2 bases and V 7 bases, and 9 bases lay outside the gene matches.

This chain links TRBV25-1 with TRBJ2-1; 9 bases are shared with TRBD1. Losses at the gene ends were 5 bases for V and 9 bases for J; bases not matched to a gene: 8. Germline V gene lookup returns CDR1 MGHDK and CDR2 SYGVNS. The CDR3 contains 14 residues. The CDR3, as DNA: TGTGCCAGCAGTACACAGGGGGCTAAGGGTGAGCAGTTCTTC. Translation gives CASSTQGAKGEQFF.

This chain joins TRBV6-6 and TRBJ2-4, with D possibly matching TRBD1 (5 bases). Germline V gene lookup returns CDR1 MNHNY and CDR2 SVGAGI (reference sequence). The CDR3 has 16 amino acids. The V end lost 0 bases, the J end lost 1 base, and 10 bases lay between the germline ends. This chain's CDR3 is CASSYSQGTAKNIQYF. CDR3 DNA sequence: TGTGCCAGCAGTTACTCCCAGGGAACGGCCAAAAACATTCAGTACTTC.

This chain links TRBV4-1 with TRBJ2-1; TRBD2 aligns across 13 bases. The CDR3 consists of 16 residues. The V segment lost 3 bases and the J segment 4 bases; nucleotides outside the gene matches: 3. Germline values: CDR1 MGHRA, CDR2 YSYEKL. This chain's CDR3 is CASSQQTSGGYNEQFF. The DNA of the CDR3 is TGCGCCAGCAGCCAGCAGACTAGCGGGGGGTACAATGAGCAGTTCTTC.